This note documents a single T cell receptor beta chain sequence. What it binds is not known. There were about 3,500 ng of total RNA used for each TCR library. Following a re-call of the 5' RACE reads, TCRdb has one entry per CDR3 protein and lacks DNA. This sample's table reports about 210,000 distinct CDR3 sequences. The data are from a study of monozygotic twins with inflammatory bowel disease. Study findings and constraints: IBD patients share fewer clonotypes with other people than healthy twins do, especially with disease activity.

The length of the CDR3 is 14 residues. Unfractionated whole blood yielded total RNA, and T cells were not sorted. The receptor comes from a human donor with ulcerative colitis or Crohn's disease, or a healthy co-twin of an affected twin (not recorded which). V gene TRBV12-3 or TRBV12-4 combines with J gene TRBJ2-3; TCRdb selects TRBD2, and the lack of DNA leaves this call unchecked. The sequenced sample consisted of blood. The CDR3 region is CASISSGYADTQYF.